The 27 T cell receptor beta chains presented below share a single source sample, sequenced in a study of post-analysis software for immune sequencing data. cDNA libraries of TCR beta carried unique molecular identifiers. TCRdb passed the PCR reads through MiXCR, listing each CDR3 protein once. The sample carries about 820,000 distinct CDR3 sequences, 53% recorded once. Overall study results and limits: Among 5 or 6 TRBV segments more frequent in patients than controls were TRBV5-6, TRBV5-1 and TRBV20-1.

For these receptors, no antigen is known. The specimen was blood. Source of these receptors: a girl aged 5-17 years with multiple sclerosis.

The gene calls are TRBV10-2 and TRBJ2-7; 10 nucleotides agree with TRBD2. With V trimmed by 6 bases and J by 1 base, 9 bases remained unmatched. Germline values: CDR1 WSHSY, CDR2 SAAADI. The CDR3 runs to 16 residues. CDR3 DNA sequence: TGCGCCAGCAGCCCCGGGGCTAGCGGGAGTTCCTACGAGCAGTACTTC. Residues: CASSPGASGSSYEQYF.

V gene TRBV29-1 combines with J gene TRBJ2-3, with a tentative D call TRBD2 (5 bases). The CDR3 has 14 amino acids. V was cut by 2 bases and J by 5 bases, with 14 bases left in between. CDR1 is SQVTM, CDR2 ANQGSEA, per germline. For the CDR3, the DNA is TGCAGCGTTGAACCGACTATACGGGGAGATACGCAGTATTTT. It is translated as CSVEPTIRGDTQYF.

DNA for the CDR3: TGTGCCAGCAGCGTAGGTGTGACAGGGGGCCCGTATGGCTACACCTTC. Protein product: CASSVGVTGGPYGYTF. The chain combines TRBV9 with TRBJ1-2; 10 positions match TRBD1. Trimming at V came to 0 bases and at J to 5 bases, leaving 7 bases not matched to a gene. The CDR3 runs 16 residues. CDR1 and CDR2 (germline): SGDLS, YYNGEE.

The J gene is TRBJ2-3, the V gene TRBV4-2; D possibly corresponds to TRBD1 (6 bases). CDR1 and CDR2 from the germline V gene are LGHNA and YNFKEQ. CDR3 length: 17 residues. Trimming removed 3 bases from V and 6 bases from J, with 22 bases in between. CDR3 nucleotides: TGTGCCAGCAGCCACCGATCTCTGGGGACACCTGGGGATACGCAGTATTTT. Protein: CASSHRSLGTPGDTQYF.

The chain employs TRBV18 and TRBJ2-5; D unclear. The V gene's germline CDR1 is KGHSH and CDR2 LQKENI. This CDR3 is built from 15 residues. V lost 0 bases to trimming and J lost 1 base, with 9 bases between them. The CDR3 nucleotides are TGTGCCAGCTCACCACCGGTCGGTCTCCAAGAGACCCAGTACTTC. Translation gives CASSPPVGLQETQYF.

V and J are TRBV29-1 and TRBJ2-1; D ambiguous. This CDR3 has 14 residues. V shed 7 bases and J shed 0 bases, with 13 bases lying between them. CDR1 SQVTM and CDR2 ANQGSEA come from the germline V gene. Here the CDR3 reads CSAEWRSSYNEQFF. The DNA for the CDR3 is TGCAGCGCCGAATGGAGAAGCTCCTACAATGAGCAGTTCTTC.

CDR3 sequence: CASSLVISSFQETQYF. CDR3 in DNA: TGTGCCAGCAGCTTGGTGATCTCCTCTTTCCAAGAGACCCAGTACTTC. V and J are TRBV7-6 and TRBJ2-5; no reliable D call. Between the trimmed V and J ends, which lost 3 bases and 1 base, there was a span of 15 bases. CDR1 and CDR2 from the germline V gene are SGHVS and FNYEAQ. The CDR3 has 16 residues.

V gene TRBV29-1 combines with J gene TRBJ1-5; tentatively, D is TRBD1 (6 bases). V was shortened by 6 bases and J by 2 bases, with 11 bases between the two germline ends. CDR1 SQVTM and CDR2 ANQGSEA come from the germline V gene. This CDR3 contains 13 residues. This CDR3 reads CSVNTGRNQPQHF. As DNA, the CDR3 is TGCAGCGTAAACACAGGGCGCAATCAGCCCCAGCATTTT.

The chain couples TRBV12-5 to TRBJ2-3; TRBD1 matches at 7 bases. J gave up 6 bases and V 4 bases, and 7 bases lay outside the gene matches. Germline loops: CDR1 LGHNT, CDR2 FRNRAP. The CDR3 sequence is 14 residues long. Here the CDR3 reads CASGSRQGADTQYF. Written as DNA, the CDR3 is TGTGCTAGTGGTTCACGACAGGGAGCGGATACGCAGTATTTT.

Note on this clonotype: At one boundary the junction diverges from the germline segment, which might be a read error. V usage is TRBV20-1 and J usage is TRBJ2-3; D might be TRBD1 (6 bases). The CDR3 extends over 11 amino acids. Germline V lookup: CDR1 DFQATT, CDR2 SNEGSKA (reference sequence). Here the CDR3 DNA reads TGCAGTGCTCCCCGGACAGATACGCAGGATTTT. Translation: CSAPRTDTQDF.

V and J are TRBV11-2 and TRBJ2-2; D is uncertain. Germline V gives CDR1 SGHAT, CDR2 FQNNGV. This CDR3 is 13 amino acids long. The V end lost 4 bases, the J end lost 6 bases, and 9 bases lay between the germline ends. Here the CDR3 reads CASSWGSPGELFF. DNA for the CDR3: TGTGCCAGCAGCTGGGGTTCCCCCGGGGAGCTGTTTTTT.

V gene TRBV7-8 combines with J gene TRBJ1-5; 8 nucleotides line up with TRBD1. This CDR3 spans 13 amino acids. Per germline, CDR1 SGHVS and CDR2 FQNEAQ. Trimming removed 5 bases from V and 5 bases from J; junction bases left unmatched: 2. The CDR3: CASSVDRDQPQHF. The CDR3 region has the DNA TGTGCCAGCAGCGTGGACAGGGATCAGCCCCAGCATTTT.

The CDR3 bases are TGCAGTGCTGGGGATAACGAGCAGTACTTC. Protein sequence: CSAGDNEQYF. The chain uses TRBV20-1 and TRBJ2-7; D call uncertain. With 5 bases removed from V and 5 bases from J, the gap between germline ends came to 7 bases. CDR3 length: 10 amino acids. CDR1 is DFQATT, CDR2 SNEGSKA, per germline (reference sequence).

The DNA for the CDR3 is TGTGCCACCAGTTCTAACACAGGGGGCCCCTACAATGAGCAGTTCTTC. As protein: CATSSNTGGPYNEQFF. The chain uses TRBV24-1 and TRBJ2-1; 9 bases align to TRBD1. J lost 2 bases, V lost 6 bases, and 7 bases had no gene match. The CDR3 covers 16 residues. Germline V gives CDR1 KGHDR, CDR2 SFDVKD.

V gene TRBV29-1 combines with J gene TRBJ1-2; D remains unclear. The germline gives CDR1 SQVTM, CDR2 ANQGSEA. The CDR3 loop spans 14 amino acids. The ends were cut back, 8 bases at V and 4 bases at J, with 20 bases in the middle. The CDR3 DNA reads TGCAGCCCGCCCGATTATCAGGTCCCCTATGGCTACACCTTC. It is translated as CSPPDYQVPYGYTF. The variable domain in full, completed from reference TRBV29-1 and TRBJ1-2, reads SAVISQKPSRDICQRGTSLTIQCQVDSQVTMMFWYRQQPGQSLTLIATANQGSEATYESGFVIDKFPISRPNLTFSTLTVSNMSPEDSSIYLCSPPDYQVPYGYTFGSGTRLTVV.

The chain has TRBV7-3 and TRBJ2-5, with TRBD2 matching 7 bases. There are 16 residues in the CDR3. Losses at the gene ends were 1 base for V and 2 bases for J; bases not matched to a gene: 7. Germline V gene data show CDR1 as SGHTA and CDR2 as FQGTGA. CDR3 protein: CASSLNAGVRQETQYF. CDR3 bases: TGTGCCAGCAGCTTAAACGCGGGAGTTCGACAAGAGACCCAGTACTTC. Together with reference TRBV7-3 and TRBJ2-5, the CDR3 gives the full variable domain: GAGVSQTPSNKVTEKGKYVELRCDPISGHTALYWYRQSLGQGPEFLIYFQGTGAADDSGLPNDRFFAVRPEGSVSTLKIQRTERGDSAVYLCASSLNAGVRQETQYFGPGTRLLVL.

The genes are TRBV2 and TRBJ2-7; 10 nucleotides align to TRBD1. V trimming: 2 bases; J trimming: 4 bases; junction bases outside the gene matches: 5. Germline loops: CDR1 SNHLY, CDR2 FYNNEI. The CDR3 loop spans 15 amino acids. The CDR3 DNA is TGTGCCAGCAGTGAAAATGGACAGGGGGGTTACGAGCAGTACTTC. As protein: CASSENGQGGYEQYF. Looking up the rest from reference TRBV2 and TRBJ2-7 gives the full variable domain: EPEVTQTPSHQVTQMGQEVILRCVPISNHLYFYWYRQILGQKVEFLVSFYNNEISEKSEIFDDQFSVERPDGSNFTLKIRSTKLEDSAMYFCASSENGQGGYEQYFGPGTRLTVT.

The genes are TRBV6-4 and TRBJ2-5, with 8 bases that match TRBD2. The J call is uncertain, as TRBJ2-7 better fits the DNA end. The CDR3 has 17 residues. Germline-derived CDR1 and CDR2 are MRHNA and SNTAGT. The chain's CDR3 is CASSDTPKREKKDEQYF. The CDR3 nucleotides read TGTGCCAGCAGTGACACCCCCAAGCGGGAGAAGAAGGACGAGCAGTACTTC.

This clonotype has just a few counts. This chain links TRBV7-9 with TRBJ2-7; the match to TRBD2 covers 10 bases. CDR1 and CDR2 (germline): SEHNR, FQNEAQ (reference sequence). The CDR3 is 18 amino acids. The V gene end was trimmed by 5 bases and the J gene end by 1 base; junction bases not matched to a gene: 14. CDR3 in DNA: TGTGCCAGCAGCCGTTGGGGTAGCGGGAGGAACAAATCCTACGAGCAGTACTTC. Amino acids: CASSRWGSGRNKSYEQYF.

This clonotype was seen only a few times. Its ends do not fully match the called genes, so a read error is possible. The chain links TRBV7-7 to TRBJ2-5; D perhaps matches TRBD2 (5 bases). This CDR3 has 14 amino acids. Germline-derived CDR1 and CDR2 are SSHAT and FNYEAQ (reference sequence). This CDR3 reads CASSFNSGQETQYF. CDR3 in DNA: TGTGCTAGCAGCTTTAACAGCGGACAAGAGACCCAGTACTTC.

This clonotype was seen ten or more times. V is TRBV7-3 and J is TRBJ2-3; weak D call: TRBD2 (6 bases). Germline V gives CDR1 SGHTA, CDR2 FQGTGA. The CDR3 covers 14 residues. V was pared by 5 bases and J by 1 base, with 10 bases between. The CDR3 sequence is CASSPGLGTDTQYF. The CDR3 nucleotides are TGTGCCAGCAGCCCGGGACTTGGCACAGATACGCAGTATTTT. Drawing the rest from reference TRBV7-3 and TRBJ2-3, the complete variable domain is GAGVSQTPSNKVTEKGKYVELRCDPISGHTALYWYRQSLGQGPEFLIYFQGTGAADDSGLPNDRFFAVRPEGSVSTLKIQRTERGDSAVYLCASSPGLGTDTQYFGPGTRLTVL.

CDR3 residues: CASSLGLGTGLYEQYF. CDR3 DNA: TGCGCCAGCAGCTTGGGGCTGGGGACAGGGCTCTACGAGCAGTACTTC. V is TRBV5-1 and J is TRBJ2-4; 9 positions match TRBD1. The J call is doubtful: the DNA matches TRBJ2-7 better. Germline lookup yields CDR1 SGHRS and CDR2 YFSETQ. This CDR3 spans 16 amino acids.

J is TRBJ2-4 and V is TRBV7-2; the match to TRBD2 covers 7 bases. With 3 bases clipped from V and 8 bases from J, the junction kept 4 bases outside the gene matches. Germline CDR1 reads SGHTA; CDR2 reads FQGNSA. This CDR3 has 13 residues. CDR3 region: CASSFAAGDIQYF. CDR3 coding DNA: TGTGCCAGCAGCTTCGCCGCGGGGGACATTCAGTACTTC.

The J gene is TRBJ2-7, the V gene TRBV5-1, with a possible D match to TRBD1 (6 bases). The germline CDR1 and CDR2 sequences are SGHRS and YFSETQ. Trimming took off 1 base at V and 2 bases at J, with 10 bases between the two ends. This CDR3 is 14 amino acids long. The CDR3 loop is CASSLRTATYEQYF. The CDR3 DNA follows: TGCGCCAGCAGCTTGAGGACAGCAACCTACGAGCAGTACTTC.

This sequence joins TRBV7-3 and TRBJ2-1, with a possible D match to TRBD2 (8 bases). The CDR3 is made up of 15 amino acids. Trimming pared 10 bases from V and 8 bases from J, leaving 24 bases between. Germline values: CDR1 SGHTA, CDR2 FQGTGA. This chain's CDR3 is CATRAGGTRQDEQFF. The CDR3 DNA is TGTGCCACTCGGGCAGGGGGGACTAGACAGGATGAGCAGTTCTTC.

V is TRBV20-1 and J is TRBJ2-7; TRBD2 aligns across 8 bases. This CDR3 is 12 amino acids long. With 4 bases clipped from V and 5 bases from J, the junction kept 4 bases outside the gene matches. Germline CDR1 DFQATT, CDR2 SNEGSKA (reference sequence). The CDR3: CSATGLEDEQYF. The CDR3 bases are TGCAGTGCTACGGGACTAGAAGACGAGCAGTACTTC.

This clonotype came up once. The genes are TRBV20-1 and TRBJ1-1; 8 nucleotides line up with TRBD1. This CDR3 region has 15 residues. Looked up from germline, CDR1 is DFQATT and CDR2 is SNEGSKA (reference sequence). With 5 bases clipped from V and 4 bases from J, the junction kept 12 bases outside the gene matches. CDR3 sequence (DNA): TGCAGTGCTCATTATTCTAACAGGGGGACCACTGAAGCTTTCTTT. Residues: CSAHYSNRGTTEAFF.